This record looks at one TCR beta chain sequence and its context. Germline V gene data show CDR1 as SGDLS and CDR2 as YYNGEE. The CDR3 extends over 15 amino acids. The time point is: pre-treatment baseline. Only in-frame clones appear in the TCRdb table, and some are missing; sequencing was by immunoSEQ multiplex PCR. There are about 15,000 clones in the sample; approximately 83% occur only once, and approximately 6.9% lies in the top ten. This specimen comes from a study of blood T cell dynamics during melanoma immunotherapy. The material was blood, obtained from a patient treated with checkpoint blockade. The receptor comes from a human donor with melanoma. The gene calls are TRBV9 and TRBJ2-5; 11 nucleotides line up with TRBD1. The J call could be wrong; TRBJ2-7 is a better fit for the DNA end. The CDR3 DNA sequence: TGTGCCAGCAGCGAGGACGGACAGGGGGCGTACGAGCAGTACTTC. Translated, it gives CASSEDGQGAYEQYF.